This T cell receptor (beta chain) was observed in a study of T cell repertoires in cytomegalovirus infection. TCRdb recomputed calls from the reads with MiXCR, one row per CDR3 protein. The sample lists hundreds of thousands of distinct CDR3 sequences; about two fifths were seen once. This clonotype has a handful of counts. Its antigen is currently unknown. This CDR3 has 16 amino acids. With 3 bases clipped from V and 4 bases from J, the junction kept 5 bases outside the gene matches. The V gene's germline CDR1 is MNHEY and CDR2 SVGEGT. Material: cultured PBMCs, obtained from culture after CMV antigen stimulation. V and J are TRBV6-2 or TRBV6-3 and TRBJ2-5, with 13 bases identical to TRBD2. The receptor was derived from a human donor in good health (CMV status not recorded). Some clones in this sample may be carry-over from other donors' samples. CDR3 coding DNA: TGTGCCAGCAGTTATCCCGGGACTAGCGGGGCAGAGACCCAGTACTTC. Protein: CASSYPGTSGAETQYF.